This paragraph reports one T cell receptor (beta chain). Only in-frame clones appear in the TCRdb table, and some are missing; sequencing was by immunoSEQ multiplex PCR. The sample has approximately 92,000 clones; about 90% are singletons. The ends lost 3 bases at V and 5 bases at J; junction bases unmatched: 8. Looked up from germline, CDR1 is SGHRS and CDR2 is YFSETQ. The CDR3 spans 15 residues. This sample was included in a study of T cell responses to AZD1222 COVID-19 vaccine. The source was peripheral blood, collected on day 0 of AZD1222 vaccination. The chain employs TRBV5-1 and TRBJ2-5; 9 positions agree with TRBD2. The receptor comes from an adult in good health. DNA for the CDR3: TGCGCCAGCAGCTATCTTGGACTAGCGAGGGAGACCCAGTACTTC. Its translation: CASSYLGLARETQYF.